What follows describes a single T cell receptor (beta chain). This sample is drawn from a study of cytomegalovirus exposure and HLA in healthy donors. Across the study: The same platform was used for the 110 or so validation repertoires and the roughly 700 first-cohort repertoires, a later analysis reported.

The table came from immunoSEQ multiplex PCR; TCRdb's copy has only in-frame clones and leaves some out. Of some 140,000 clones detected, approximately 84% appear once; the ten largest clones hold more than 1.4%. The source is a woman under 40 in good health and CMV-seronegative. The source material was PBMCs.

The DNA of the CDR3 is TGTGCCAGCAGTGGAACAGGGCGTCGGTACTACGAGCAGTACTTC. Translated, it gives CASSGTGRRYYEQYF. The rearrangement joins TRBV28 to TRBJ2-7, with TRBD1 as a possible D gene (6 bases). The germline V gene has CDR1 MDHEN and CDR2 SYDVKM. Trimming left V 5 bases short and J 3 bases short, with 17 bases between. The CDR3 sequence is 15 residues long.